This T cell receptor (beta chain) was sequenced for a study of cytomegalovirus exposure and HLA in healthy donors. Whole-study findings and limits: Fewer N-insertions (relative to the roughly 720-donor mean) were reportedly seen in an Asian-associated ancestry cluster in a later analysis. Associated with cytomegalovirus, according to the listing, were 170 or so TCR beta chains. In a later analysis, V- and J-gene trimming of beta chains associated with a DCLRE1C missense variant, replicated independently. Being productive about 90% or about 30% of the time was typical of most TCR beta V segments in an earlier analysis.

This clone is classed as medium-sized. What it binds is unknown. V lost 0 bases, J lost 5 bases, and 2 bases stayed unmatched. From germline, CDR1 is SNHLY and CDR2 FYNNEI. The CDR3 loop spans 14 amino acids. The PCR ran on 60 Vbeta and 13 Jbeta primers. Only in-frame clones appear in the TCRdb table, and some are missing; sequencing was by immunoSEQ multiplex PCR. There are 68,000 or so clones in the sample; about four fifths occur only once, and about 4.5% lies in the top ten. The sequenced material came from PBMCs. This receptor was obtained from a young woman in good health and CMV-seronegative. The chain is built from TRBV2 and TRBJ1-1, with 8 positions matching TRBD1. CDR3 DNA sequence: TGTGCCAGCAGTGAAGCCAGGGGGCGGACTGAAGCTTTCTTT. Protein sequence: CASSEARGRTEAFF.